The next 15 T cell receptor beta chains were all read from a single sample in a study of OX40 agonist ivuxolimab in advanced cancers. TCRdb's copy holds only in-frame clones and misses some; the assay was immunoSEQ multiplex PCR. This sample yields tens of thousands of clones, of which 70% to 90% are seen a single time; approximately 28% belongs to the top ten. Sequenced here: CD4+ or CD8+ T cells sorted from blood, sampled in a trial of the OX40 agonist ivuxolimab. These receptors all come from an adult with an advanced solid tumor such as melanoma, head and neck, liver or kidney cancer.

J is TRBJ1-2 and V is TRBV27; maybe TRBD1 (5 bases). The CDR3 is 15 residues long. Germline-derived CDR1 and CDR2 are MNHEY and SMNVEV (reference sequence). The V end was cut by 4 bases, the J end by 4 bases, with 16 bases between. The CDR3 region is CASSSAGRRIYGYTF. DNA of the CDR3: TGTGCCAGCAGTTCTGCGGGACGGAGAATCTATGGCTACACCTTC.

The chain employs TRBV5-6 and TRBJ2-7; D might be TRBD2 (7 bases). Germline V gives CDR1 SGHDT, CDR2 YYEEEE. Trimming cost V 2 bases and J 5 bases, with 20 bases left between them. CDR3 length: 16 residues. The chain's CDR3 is CASSFKTGGAFNEQYF. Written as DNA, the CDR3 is TGTGCCAGCAGCTTTAAAACGGGGGGCGCATTCAACGAGCAGTACTTC.

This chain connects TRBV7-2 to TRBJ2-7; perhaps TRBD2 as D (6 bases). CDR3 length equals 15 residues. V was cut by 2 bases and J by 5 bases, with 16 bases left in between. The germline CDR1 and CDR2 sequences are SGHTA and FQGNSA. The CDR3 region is CASSLPWREIDEQYF. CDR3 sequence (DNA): TGTGCCAGCAGCTTACCCTGGCGGGAAATCGACGAGCAGTACTTC.

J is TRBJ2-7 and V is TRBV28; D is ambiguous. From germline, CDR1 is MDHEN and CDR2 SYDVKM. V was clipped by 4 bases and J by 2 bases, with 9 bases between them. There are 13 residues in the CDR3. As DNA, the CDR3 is TGTGCCAGCAGTTGGGTCGGAGCCTACGAGCAGTACTTC. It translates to CASSWVGAYEQYF.

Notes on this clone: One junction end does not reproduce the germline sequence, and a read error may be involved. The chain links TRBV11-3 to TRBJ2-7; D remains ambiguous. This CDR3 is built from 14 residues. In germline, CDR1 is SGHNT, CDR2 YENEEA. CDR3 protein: CGSSSVDGDYEQYF. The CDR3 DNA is TGTGGCAGCAGCTCCGTAGACGGTGACTACGAGCAGTACTTC.

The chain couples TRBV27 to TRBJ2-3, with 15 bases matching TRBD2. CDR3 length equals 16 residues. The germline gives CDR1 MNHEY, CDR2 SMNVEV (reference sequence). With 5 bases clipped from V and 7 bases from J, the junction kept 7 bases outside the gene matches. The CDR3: CASSPGLAGGPNTQYF. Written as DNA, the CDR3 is TGTGCCAGCAGTCCAGGACTAGCGGGAGGGCCAAATACGCAGTATTTT.

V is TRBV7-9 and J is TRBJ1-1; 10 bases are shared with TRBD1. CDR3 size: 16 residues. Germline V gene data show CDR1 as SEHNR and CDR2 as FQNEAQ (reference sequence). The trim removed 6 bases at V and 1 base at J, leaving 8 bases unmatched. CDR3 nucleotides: TGTGCCAGCAGGAACCGGGACAGGGGAACGAACACTGAAGCTTTCTTT. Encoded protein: CASRNRDRGTNTEAFF. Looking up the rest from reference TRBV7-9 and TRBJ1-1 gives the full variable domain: DTGVSQNPRHKITKRGQNVTFRCDPISEHNRLYWYRQTLGQGPEFLTYFQNEAQLEKSRLLSDRFSAERPKGSFSTLEIQRTEQGDSAMYLCASRNRDRGTNTEAFFGQGTRLTVV.

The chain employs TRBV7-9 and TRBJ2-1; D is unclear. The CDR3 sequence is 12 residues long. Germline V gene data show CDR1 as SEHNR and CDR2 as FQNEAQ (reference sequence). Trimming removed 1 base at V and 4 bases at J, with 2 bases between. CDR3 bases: TGTGCCAGCAGCTTAGGATACAATGAGCAGTTCTTC. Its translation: CASSLGYNEQFF.

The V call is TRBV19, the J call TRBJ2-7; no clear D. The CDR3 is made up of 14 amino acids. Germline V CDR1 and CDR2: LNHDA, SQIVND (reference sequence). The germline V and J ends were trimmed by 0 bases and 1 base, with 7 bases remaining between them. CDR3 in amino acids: CASSIDGVSYEQYF. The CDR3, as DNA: TGTGCCAGTAGTATAGATGGTGTGTCCTACGAGCAGTACTTC.

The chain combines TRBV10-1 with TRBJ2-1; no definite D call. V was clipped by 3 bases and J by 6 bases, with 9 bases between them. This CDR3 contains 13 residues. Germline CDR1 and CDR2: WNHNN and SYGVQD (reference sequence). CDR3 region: CASSDRPLNEQFF. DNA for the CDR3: TGCGCCAGCAGTGACCGTCCCCTCAATGAGCAGTTCTTC.

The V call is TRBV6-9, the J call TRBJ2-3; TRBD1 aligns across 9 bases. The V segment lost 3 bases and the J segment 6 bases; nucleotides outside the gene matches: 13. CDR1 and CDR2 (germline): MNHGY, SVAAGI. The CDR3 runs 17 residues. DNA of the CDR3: TGTGCCAGCAGTTACGCACTCCCGGGACAGGGTTTGGATACGCAGTATTTT. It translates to CASSYALPGQGLDTQYF.

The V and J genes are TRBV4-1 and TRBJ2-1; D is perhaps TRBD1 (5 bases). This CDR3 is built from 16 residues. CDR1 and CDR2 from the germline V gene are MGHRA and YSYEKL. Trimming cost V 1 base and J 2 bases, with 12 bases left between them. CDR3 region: CASSQVQENPYNEQFF. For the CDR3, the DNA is TGCGCCAGCAGCCAAGTACAGGAGAACCCCTACAATGAGCAGTTCTTC.

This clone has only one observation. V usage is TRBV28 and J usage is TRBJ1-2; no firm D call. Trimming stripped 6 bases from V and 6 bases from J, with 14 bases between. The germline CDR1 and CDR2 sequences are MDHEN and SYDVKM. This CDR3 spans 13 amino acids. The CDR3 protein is CASSLGRSHGYTF. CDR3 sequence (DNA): TGTGCCAGCAGCCTTGGCAGGAGCCATGGCTACACCTTC.

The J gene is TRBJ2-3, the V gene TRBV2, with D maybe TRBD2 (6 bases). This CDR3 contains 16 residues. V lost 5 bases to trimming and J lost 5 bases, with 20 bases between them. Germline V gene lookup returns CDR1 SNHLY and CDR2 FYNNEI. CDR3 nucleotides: TGTGCCAGCAGTCACCCGCGTTACGGGAGTATAGATACGCAGTATTTT. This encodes CASSHPRYGSIDTQYF. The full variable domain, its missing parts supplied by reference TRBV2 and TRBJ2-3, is EPEVTQTPSHQVTQMGQEVILRCVPISNHLYFYWYRQILGQKVEFLVSFYNNEISEKSEIFDDQFSVERPDGSNFTLKIRSTKLEDSAMYFCASSHPRYGSIDTQYFGPGTRLTVL.

CDR3 DNA sequence: TGTGCCAGCAGCTACGCAGGGTCCTACGAGCAGTACTTC. It yields the protein CASSYAGSYEQYF. The rearrangement links TRBV11-3 to TRBJ2-7; D may be TRBD1 (5 bases). V lost 4 bases and J 1 base, leaving 8 bases between the germline ends. The CDR3 is 13 amino acids. CDR1 and CDR2 (germline): SGHNT, YENEEA.